Listed below are T cell receptor beta chains from one sample, sequenced in a study of cytomegalovirus exposure and HLA in healthy donors. Generated by immunoSEQ multiplex PCR, the TCRdb table keeps only in-frame clones and is missing some. The sample gives approximately 150,000 clones, 80% of which show up once; over 13% is in the top ten. Sequenced input: PBMCs. These TCRs come from a woman aged 40 to 55 in good health and CMV-seronegative. The CDR3 runs from the conserved cysteine through the conserved F or W. The order of the fields is J gene, CDR3 length, V gene, clone size, D gene, CDR3 protein, CDR3 DNA. A D gene is named only where the DNA matches it firmly. A row's size may be missing; if present it is once, few, many or a size class.

j_gene: TRBJ2-1
len: 17
v_gene: TRBV7-3
abundance: -
d_gene: -
CDR3aa: CASSLSGALSSYNEQFF
CDR3nt: TGTGCCAGCAGCTTATCAGGGGCCCTTAGCTCCTACAATGAGCAGTTCTTC

j_gene: TRBJ2-7
len: 15
v_gene: TRBV7-2
abundance: -
d_gene: TRBD2
CDR3aa: CASSLSSGRSYEQYF
CDR3nt: TGTGCCAGCAGCTTATCTAGCGGGCGTTCCTACGAGCAGTACTTC

j_gene: TRBJ2-7
len: 12
v_gene: TRBV7-2
abundance: once
d_gene: -
CDR3aa: CASRDSSYEQYF
CDR3nt: TGTGCCAGCAGAGACAGCTCCTACGAGCAGTACTTC

j_gene: TRBJ2-5
len: 17
v_gene: TRBV4-1
abundance: -
d_gene: TRBD2
CDR3aa: CASSLSGAGAGQETQYF
CDR3nt: TGCGCCAGCAGCCTCTCTGGGGCGGGAGCGGGCCAAGAGACCCAGTACTTC

j_gene: TRBJ2-1
len: 16
v_gene: TRBV4-3
abundance: few
d_gene: -
CDR3aa: CASSQDRGSHYNEQFF
CDR3nt: TGCGCCAGCAGCCAAGATAGAGGATCCCACTACAATGAGCAGTTCTTC

j_gene: TRBJ2-1
len: 15
v_gene: TRBV27
abundance: -
d_gene: -
CDR3aa: CASNPTGGAYNEQFF
CDR3nt: TGTGCCAGCAACCCGACGGGTGGAGCCTACAATGAGCAGTTCTTC

j_gene: TRBJ2-5
len: 16
v_gene: TRBV5-1
abundance: -
d_gene: TRBD2
CDR3aa: CASSISLGGASETQYF
CDR3nt: TGCGCCAGCAGCATCTCCCTCGGGGGGGCCTCCGAGACCCAGTACTTC

j_gene: TRBJ1-1
len: 13
v_gene: TRBV19
abundance: -
d_gene: -
CDR3aa: CASSIGGNTEAFF
CDR3nt: TGTGCCAGTAGTATAGGAGGGAACACTGAAGCTTTCTTT

j_gene: TRBJ2-7
len: 12
v_gene: TRBV11-3
abundance: -
d_gene: -
CDR3aa: CASTRSRYEQYF
CDR3nt: TGTGCCAGCACTAGATCGAGGTACGAGCAGTACTTC

j_gene: TRBJ2-7
len: 14
v_gene: TRBV28
abundance: -
d_gene: TRBD2
CDR3aa: CASSSGLAPYEQYF
CDR3nt: TGTGCCAGCAGTTCGGGACTAGCGCCCTACGAGCAGTACTTC

j_gene: TRBJ2-5
len: 17
v_gene: TRBV13
abundance: few
d_gene: TRBD2
CDR3aa: CASSFSYGGAGVETQYF
CDR3nt: TGTGCCAGCAGCTTCTCCTATGGTGGAGCGGGGGTCGAGACCCAGTACTTC

j_gene: TRBJ1-2
len: 13
v_gene: TRBV7-9
abundance: once
d_gene: TRBD1
CDR3aa: CSSSRQGPYGYTF
CDR3nt: TGTTCCAGCAGCCGACAGGGACCCTATGGCTACACCTTC

j_gene: TRBJ1-1
len: 14
v_gene: TRBV28
abundance: once
d_gene: -
CDR3aa: CASTTGALNTEAFF
CDR3nt: TGTGCCAGCACCACGGGAGCATTGAACACTGAAGCTTTCTTT

j_gene: TRBJ2-3
len: 16
v_gene: TRBV5-4
abundance: -
d_gene: -
CDR3aa: CASSLVEGRGTDTQYF
CDR3nt: TGTGCCAGCAGCTTGGTGGAGGGCCGGGGCACAGATACGCAGTATTTT

j_gene: TRBJ1-1
len: 18
v_gene: TRBV12-2
abundance: once
d_gene: -
CDR3aa: CASRLAGQDEGDNTEAFF
CDR3nt: TGTGCAAGTCGCTTAGCGGGACAGGACGAGGGGGATAACACTGAAGCTTTCTTT

j_gene: TRBJ1-2
len: 14
v_gene: TRBV28
abundance: -
d_gene: -
CDR3aa: CASLEPEAYYGYTF
CDR3nt: TGTGCCAGCCTGGAGCCAGAGGCTTACTATGGCTACACCTTC

j_gene: TRBJ2-7
len: 14
v_gene: TRBV10-2
abundance: -
d_gene: TRBD2
CDR3aa: CASSATRTSYEQYF
CDR3nt: TGCGCCAGCAGTGCCACGAGGACTAGCTACGAGCAGTACTTC

j_gene: TRBJ2-5
len: 15
v_gene: TRBV5-1
abundance: -
d_gene: TRBD1
CDR3aa: CASSLALRGRETQYF
CDR3nt: TGCGCCAGCAGCTTGGCACTGAGGGGGCGGGAGACCCAGTACTTC

j_gene: TRBJ2-5
len: 18
v_gene: TRBV4-3
abundance: -
d_gene: TRBD1
CDR3aa: CASSQDAGTGGAWETQYF
CDR3nt: TGCGCCAGCAGCCAAGATGCCGGGACAGGGGGCGCGTGGGAGACCCAGTACTTC

j_gene: TRBJ1-1
len: 14
v_gene: TRBV19
abundance: -
d_gene: -
CDR3aa: CASKGLLMGTEAFF
CDR3nt: TGTGCCAGTAAGGGACTCCTTATGGGCACTGAAGCTTTCTTT

j_gene: TRBJ2-2
len: 18
v_gene: TRBV7-9
abundance: -
d_gene: TRBD2
CDR3aa: CASSRRTSGRVDTGELFF
CDR3nt: TGTGCCAGCAGCCGACGGACTAGCGGGAGGGTAGACACCGGGGAGCTGTTTTTT

j_gene: TRBJ1-4
len: 15
v_gene: TRBV28
abundance: -
d_gene: -
CDR3aa: CASSRSGMRDEKLFF
CDR3nt: TGTGCCAGCAGTCGATCGGGGATGCGGGATGAAAAACTGTTTTTT

j_gene: TRBJ2-5
len: 15
v_gene: TRBV7-9
abundance: -
d_gene: -
CDR3aa: CASSLEGQERGTQYF
CDR3nt: TGTGCCAGCAGCTTAGAGGGACAAGAGCGTGGGACCCAGTACTTC

j_gene: TRBJ2-1
len: 15
v_gene: TRBV7-3
abundance: -
d_gene: -
CDR3aa: CASSLLGGAYNEQFF
CDR3nt: TGTGCCAGCAGCTTACTAGGTGGCGCCTACAATGAGCAGTTCTTC

j_gene: TRBJ2-5
len: 15
v_gene: TRBV11-2
abundance: -
d_gene: -
CDR3aa: CASNEQGSAISIQYF
CDR3nt: TGTGCCAGCAACGAACAGGGATCGGCAATTTCGATCCAGTACTTC

j_gene: TRBJ2-3
len: 14
v_gene: TRBV5-8
abundance: -
d_gene: TRBD1
CDR3aa: CASSIRQGTDTQYF
CDR3nt: TGTGCCAGCAGCATACGACAGGGAACCGATACGCAGTATTTT

j_gene: TRBJ2-7
len: 15
v_gene: TRBV6-5
abundance: -
d_gene: TRBD2
CDR3aa: CASSYRSGSPYEQYF
CDR3nt: TGTGCCAGCAGTTATCGGAGCGGGAGCCCCTACGAGCAGTACTTC

j_gene: TRBJ2-4
len: 15
v_gene: TRBV29-1
abundance: -
d_gene: -
CDR3aa: CSVVTRRRAKNSQYF
CDR3nt: TGCAGCGTTGTAACTCGGCGCAGGGCCAAAAACAGTCAGTACTTC

j_gene: TRBJ1-4
len: 15
v_gene: TRBV5-1
abundance: -
d_gene: TRBD1
CDR3aa: CASSLDRGRGEKLFF
CDR3nt: TGCGCCAGCAGCCTGGACAGGGGGCGAGGGGAAAAACTGTTTTTT

j_gene: TRBJ2-1
len: 15
v_gene: TRBV28
abundance: few
d_gene: TRBD1
CDR3aa: CASSFPPDRANEQFF
CDR3nt: TGTGCCAGCAGTTTCCCCCCGGACAGGGCGAATGAGCAGTTCTTC

j_gene: TRBJ1-2
len: 13
v_gene: TRBV29-1
abundance: -
d_gene: -
CDR3aa: CSVLVGMSYGYTF
CDR3nt: TGCAGCGTCCTTGTCGGGATGAGCTATGGCTACACCTTC

j_gene: TRBJ1-5
len: 15
v_gene: TRBV19
abundance: -
d_gene: -
CDR3aa: CASSIGPAGNQPQHF
CDR3nt: TGTGCCAGTAGTATAGGACCCGCGGGCAATCAGCCCCAGCATTTT

j_gene: TRBJ2-7
len: 13
v_gene: TRBV28
abundance: -
d_gene: TRBD1
CDR3aa: CASSVGQGREQYF
CDR3nt: TGTGCCAGCAGCGTAGGACAGGGCCGCGAGCAGTACTTC

j_gene: TRBJ1-6
len: 14
v_gene: TRBV30
abundance: -
d_gene: -
CDR3aa: CAWSVRLGDSPLHF
CDR3nt: TGTGCCTGGAGTGTACGGTTAGGGGATTCACCCCTCCACTTT

j_gene: TRBJ2-7
len: 17
v_gene: TRBV5-6
abundance: -
d_gene: -
CDR3aa: CASSPPAGASGSYEQYF
CDR3nt: TGTGCCAGCAGCCCCCCGGCAGGAGCGAGCGGCTCCTACGAGCAGTACTTC

j_gene: TRBJ1-4
len: 19
v_gene: TRBV4-1
abundance: once
d_gene: -
CDR3aa: CASSPPSGWGGRSNEKLFF
CDR3nt: TGCGCCAGCAGCCCGCCCTCGGGTTGGGGAGGAAGGTCTAATGAAAAACTGTTTTTT

j_gene: TRBJ2-7
len: 13
v_gene: TRBV7-8
abundance: -
d_gene: -
CDR3aa: CASTTTGNHEQYF
CDR3nt: TGTGCCAGCACCACAACGGGGAACCACGAGCAGTACTTC

j_gene: TRBJ2-2
len: 15
v_gene: TRBV11-2
abundance: -
d_gene: -
CDR3aa: CASSLGFQLGGELFF
CDR3nt: TGTGCCAGCAGCTTAGGGTTCCAGCTAGGTGGGGAGCTGTTTTTT

j_gene: TRBJ1-4
len: 18
v_gene: TRBV28
abundance: -
d_gene: TRBD1
CDR3aa: CASLTGTGAFGTNEKLFF
CDR3nt: TGTGCCAGCTTGACCGGGACAGGGGCCTTTGGAACTAATGAAAAACTGTTTTTT

j_gene: TRBJ2-7
len: 14
v_gene: TRBV7-2
abundance: -
d_gene: TRBD1
CDR3aa: CASSPSQGVYEQYF
CDR3nt: TGTGCCAGCAGCCCTAGTCAGGGGGTCTACGAGCAGTACTTC

j_gene: TRBJ2-5
len: 14
v_gene: TRBV28
abundance: -
d_gene: -
CDR3aa: CASRYPGARETQYF
CDR3nt: TGTGCCAGCCGTTACCCAGGGGCTAGAGAGACCCAGTACTTC

j_gene: TRBJ2-2
len: 16
v_gene: TRBV6-6
abundance: -
d_gene: TRBD2
CDR3aa: CASSYASDLAGGELFF
CDR3nt: TGTGCCAGCAGTTACGCCTCGGACCTAGCGGGCGGGGAGCTGTTTTTT

j_gene: TRBJ2-5
len: 15
v_gene: TRBV7-3
abundance: -
d_gene: TRBD1
CDR3aa: CASSLMGQGGETQYF
CDR3nt: TGTGCCAGCAGCTTAATGGGACAGGGAGGGGAGACCCAGTACTTC

j_gene: TRBJ2-1
len: 13
v_gene: TRBV28
abundance: -
d_gene: -
CDR3aa: CASVAPTYNEQFF
CDR3nt: TGTGCCAGCGTAGCCCCCACCTACAATGAGCAGTTCTTC

j_gene: TRBJ2-3
len: 15
v_gene: TRBV5-1
abundance: -
d_gene: -
CDR3aa: CASSLISGSTDTQYF
CDR3nt: TGCGCCAGCAGCTTGATAAGCGGGAGCACAGATACGCAGTATTTT

j_gene: TRBJ2-3
len: 15
v_gene: TRBV7-3
abundance: -
d_gene: TRBD2
CDR3aa: CASSSSGSRTDTQYF
CDR3nt: TGTGCCAGCAGCTCAAGCGGGAGCAGGACAGATACGCAGTATTTT

j_gene: TRBJ1-2
len: 15
v_gene: TRBV7-9
abundance: -
d_gene: -
CDR3aa: CSSSLGGLANYGYTF
CDR3nt: TGTTCCAGCAGCTTAGGCGGGTTGGCTAACTATGGCTACACCTTC

j_gene: TRBJ1-5
len: 18
v_gene: TRBV28
abundance: -
d_gene: TRBD1
CDR3aa: CASSSQGQEVYSNQPQHF
CDR3nt: TGTGCCAGCAGTTCCCAGGGACAGGAGGTCTATAGCAATCAGCCCCAGCATTTT

j_gene: TRBJ1-4
len: 13
v_gene: TRBV6-5
abundance: few
d_gene: TRBD1
CDR3aa: CASSDRGFEKLFF
CDR3nt: TGTGCCAGCAGCGACAGGGGATTTGAAAAACTGTTTTTT

j_gene: TRBJ2-1
len: 15
v_gene: TRBV7-3
abundance: -
d_gene: TRBD1
CDR3aa: CASSLDRGSYNEQFF
CDR3nt: TGTGCCAGCAGCCTGGACAGGGGATCCTACAATGAGCAGTTCTTC

j_gene: TRBJ2-7
len: 17
v_gene: TRBV27
abundance: -
d_gene: TRBD2
CDR3aa: CASSSKISGRMPYEQYF
CDR3nt: TGTGCCAGCAGTTCCAAAATCAGCGGGAGGATGCCCTACGAGCAGTACTTC

j_gene: TRBJ2-5
len: 16
v_gene: TRBV6-6
abundance: -
d_gene: TRBD1
CDR3aa: CASSYSYGTGEETQYF
CDR3nt: TGTGCCAGCAGTTACTCGTACGGGACAGGGGAAGAGACCCAGTACTTC

j_gene: TRBJ2-5
len: 12
v_gene: TRBV29-1
abundance: once
d_gene: TRBD1
CDR3aa: CSVGTGQETQYF
CDR3nt: TGCAGCGTTGGGACAGGACAAGAGACCCAGTACTTC

j_gene: TRBJ2-7
len: 12
v_gene: TRBV7-8
abundance: few
d_gene: -
CDR3aa: CASSFGKNEQYF
CDR3nt: TGTGCCAGCAGCTTCGGGAAAAACGAGCAGTACTTC

j_gene: TRBJ2-3
len: 16
v_gene: TRBV7-9
abundance: -
d_gene: -
CDR3aa: CASSPGANPSTDTQYF
CDR3nt: TGTGCCAGCAGCCCTGGGGCGAATCCGAGCACAGATACGCAGTATTTT

j_gene: TRBJ2-5
len: 15
v_gene: TRBV6-1
abundance: once
d_gene: TRBD2
CDR3aa: CASSDTSGMRETQYF
CDR3nt: TGTGCCAGCAGTGATACTAGCGGGATGCGAGAGACCCAGTACTTC

j_gene: TRBJ1-1
len: 13
v_gene: TRBV29-1
abundance: -
d_gene: -
CDR3aa: CSVEGRLNTEAFF
CDR3nt: TGCAGCGTGGAGGGACGGTTGAACACTGAAGCTTTCTTT

j_gene: TRBJ2-2
len: 19
v_gene: TRBV4-3
abundance: -
d_gene: TRBD2
CDR3aa: CASSHEPDGLAGDTGELFF
CDR3nt: TGCGCCAGCAGCCACGAACCCGATGGACTAGCTGGTGACACCGGGGAGCTGTTTTTT

j_gene: TRBJ2-2
len: 19
v_gene: TRBV27
abundance: -
d_gene: -
CDR3aa: CASSPYMDMGRPDSGELFF
CDR3nt: TGTGCCAGCAGTCCATACATGGACATGGGGCGCCCCGACTCCGGGGAGCTGTTTTTT

j_gene: TRBJ1-1
len: 12
v_gene: TRBV6-6
abundance: -
d_gene: -
CDR3aa: CAGSAGVREAFF
CDR3nt: TGTGCCGGATCTGCAGGGGTCAGGGAAGCTTTCTTT